This T cell receptor beta chain is from a study of CD8+ T cells in alopecia areata. Study-level findings and limits: In lesional scalp, particularly from alopecia totalis/universalis, clonality was higher than in normal scalp. Although TCR sharing was seen in mice, sharing across patients was less clear, possibly for HLA-related reasons.

RNA, once extracted, was reverse transcribed into cDNA for use as the sequencing template. Measured with immunoSEQ multiplex PCR; TCRdb has only the in-frame clones, and not every one. Singletons are absent from the sample, which has 15,000 to 20,000 clones. Cells from pooled cutaneous lymph nodes were sorted by CD4, CD8alpha, NKG2D, NKG2ACE and other markers. There are many counts of this clone. Its specificity is not known. Germline and genes: mouse. This TCR was sampled from a C3H/HeJ mouse with alopecia areata. For the strain, the MHC haplotype given is H2-k. Input material: CD8+ T cells sorted from a lymph node.

The sequenced CDR3 bases are TGTGCCAGCAGCCAACTTCGACTGGGGGGATCCTAT. Amino acid sequence: CASSQLRLGGSY. The entire CDR3 sequence reads CASSQLRLGGSYEQYF. The rearrangement uses TRBV5 and TRBJ2-7, with 10 bases fitting TRBD2. The missing CDR3 end, 4 residues past where the read stops, is filled in from the germline J gene. The length of the CDR3 is 16 residues. The germline gives CDR1 LGHNA, CDR2 YNLKQL (reference sequence). Trimming removed 2 bases from V and 1 base from J; junction bases left unmatched: 5.